This T cell receptor (beta chain) was captured in a study of cytomegalovirus exposure and HLA in healthy donors (dated by TCRdb to 2016 to 2017). Regarding the study in general: The roughly 670 repertoires of the first cohort and the approximately 110 validation repertoires were produced on the same platform, according to a later analysis. Besides the first cohort of roughly 660 subjects, a separate validation cohort made up of 120 different subjects was used. High-throughput TCR immunosequencing, statistical association of individual TCRs with disease status, and machine learning were combined to predict cytomegalovirus infection status. The study aimed to test whether cataloging public T cell receptors could reveal signatures of past pathogen exposure.

The CDR3 spans 18 residues, from the cysteine through the phenylalanine. Only the CDR3 region is kept as DNA, spanning 54 bases read in frame from base 1. Via the germline V gene, CDR1 is KGHSH and CDR2 LQKENI. V is clipped by 1 base and J by 0 bases, and the sequence between their germline boundaries is 19 bases long. The paper's findings and limits, for the study overall: Three of the identified cytomegalovirus-associated TCR beta chains were confirmed in vitro to be specific for cytomegalovirus antigens. The classifier was reported to diagnose cytomegalovirus status with high specificity and sensitivity in both the original cohort and the validation cohort. Subsequent analysis determined that TCRs grouped into clusters in the first cohort also showed a tendency toward co-occurrence across the roughly 120 validation repertoires, and approximately 94% of cluster scores exceeded 0. In the study, around 150 TCR beta chains were listed as associated with cytomegalovirus. The authors suggested that the approach could potentially be generalized to other disease states and immunological phenotypes. Most TCR sequences were observed very rarely across donors, whereas some public TCRs were present in many individuals. All 120 or so repertoires were used to score co-occurrence in the validation cohort in a later analysis, because that analysis had no HLA typing for the cohort.

With regard to this clone: No cognate antigen has been identified for it. No base-level quality is on record; no much larger clone is a single base apart.

The donors were included in the validation cohort of 100 to 150 subjects, a group kept apart from the approximately 670-subject first cohort. Library construction relied on the immunoSEQ multiplex PCR assay. Processing in the source paper ran as follows. To diagnose cytomegalovirus status from the catalog of TCR beta chain sequences, a statistical classification framework was built. As stored in TCRdb, this immuneACCESS dataset retains in-frame rearrangements with V and J assigned. A fraction of the clones does not appear; measured against another copy, unresolved V genes explain less than half of the discrepancy, and the remainder lacks a known reason. That table supplies the V and J calls and clone size; D and trimming were determined from the DNA. This sample holds approximately 180,000 clones; around nine tenths were observed only once. The ten largest clones take up roughly 2.5% of the sample.

The sequence is built from TRBV18 and TRBJ2-7, with TRBD2 perhaps the D gene, on 5 matching bases. This TCR was recovered from a man between 18 and 29 years old in good health and CMV-seropositive. Sequenced material: PBMCs. The nucleotides read TGTGCCAGCTCACCACAGCGGTCGTACAGATGGAGCTCCTACGAGCAGTACTTC. Its protein is CASSPQRSYRWSSYEQYF.